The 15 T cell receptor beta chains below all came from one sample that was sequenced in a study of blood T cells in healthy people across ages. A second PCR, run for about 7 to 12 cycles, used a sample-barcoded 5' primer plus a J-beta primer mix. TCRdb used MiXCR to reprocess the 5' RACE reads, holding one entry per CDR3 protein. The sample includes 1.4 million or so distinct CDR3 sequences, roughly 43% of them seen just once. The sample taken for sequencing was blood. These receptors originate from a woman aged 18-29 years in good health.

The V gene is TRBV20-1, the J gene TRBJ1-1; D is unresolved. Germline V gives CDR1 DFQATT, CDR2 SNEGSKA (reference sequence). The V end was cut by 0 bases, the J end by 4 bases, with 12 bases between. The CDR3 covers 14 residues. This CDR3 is CSARDQRGRTEAFF. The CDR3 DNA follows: TGCAGTGCTAGAGATCAGCGAGGGCGCACTGAAGCTTTCTTT.

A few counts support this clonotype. The CDR3: CASSPFPTGAGYEQYF. The CDR3 bases are TGTGCCAGCAGCCCGTTTCCTACAGGGGCGGGCTACGAGCAGTACTTC. The chain employs TRBV6-5 and TRBJ2-5; TRBD1 matches 7 bases. Gene TRBJ2-7 matches the end of the DNA better, so the J call may be wrong. The CDR3 extends over 16 amino acids. CDR1 and CDR2 (germline): MNHEY, SVGAGI.

The CDR3 here is CASSSPQGGNTEAFF. Here the CDR3 DNA reads TGTGCCAGCAGTTCCCCCCAGGGAGGTAACACTGAAGCTTTCTTT. This sequence joins TRBV28 and TRBJ1-1, with D perhaps matching TRBD1 (5 bases). With 4 bases removed from V and 2 bases from J, the gap between germline ends came to 14 bases. The germline V gene encodes CDR1 MDHEN and CDR2 SYDVKM. CDR3 length equals 15 residues.

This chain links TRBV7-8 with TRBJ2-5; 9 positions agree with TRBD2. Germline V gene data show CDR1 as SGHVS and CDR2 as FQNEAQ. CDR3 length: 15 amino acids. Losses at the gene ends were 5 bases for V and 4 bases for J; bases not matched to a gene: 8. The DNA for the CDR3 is TGTGCCAGCAGCCCAAGCGGGGGGCTGACAGAGACCCAGTACTTC. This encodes CASSPSGGLTETQYF. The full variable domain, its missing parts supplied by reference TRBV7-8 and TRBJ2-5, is GAGVSQSPRYKVAKRGQDVALRCDPISGHVSLFWYQQALGQGPEFLTYFQNEAQLDKSGLPSDRFFAERPEGSVSTLKIQRTQQEDSAVYLCASSPSGGLTETQYFGPGTRLLVL.

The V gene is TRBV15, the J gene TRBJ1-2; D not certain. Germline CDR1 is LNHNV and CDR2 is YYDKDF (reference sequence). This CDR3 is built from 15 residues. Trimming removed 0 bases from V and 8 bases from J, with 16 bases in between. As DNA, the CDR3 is TGTGCCACCAGCAGAGATCGCCTCTCGTCTATGGGCTACACCTTC. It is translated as CATSRDRLSSMGYTF.

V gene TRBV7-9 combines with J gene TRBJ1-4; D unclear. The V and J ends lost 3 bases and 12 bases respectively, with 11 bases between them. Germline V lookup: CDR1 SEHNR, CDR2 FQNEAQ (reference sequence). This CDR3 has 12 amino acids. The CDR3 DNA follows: TGTGCCAGCAGCTTTGAGGCCGAGGAACTGTTTTTT. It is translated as CASSFEAEELFF.

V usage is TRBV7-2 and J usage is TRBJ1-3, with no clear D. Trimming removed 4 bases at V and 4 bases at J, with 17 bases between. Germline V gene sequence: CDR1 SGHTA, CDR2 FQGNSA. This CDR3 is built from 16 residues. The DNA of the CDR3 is TGTGCCAGCAGCTGGGATTCAGCGAGGGCCGGAAACACCATATATTTT. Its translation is CASSWDSARAGNTIYF.

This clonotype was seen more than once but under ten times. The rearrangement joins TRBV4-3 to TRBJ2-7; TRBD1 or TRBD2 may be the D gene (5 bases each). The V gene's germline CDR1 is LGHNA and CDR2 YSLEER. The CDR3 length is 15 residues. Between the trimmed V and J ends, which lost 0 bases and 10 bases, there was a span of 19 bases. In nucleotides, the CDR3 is TGCGCCAGCAGCCAAGACAGAAGGATGGGGACCCCCCAGTACTTC. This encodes CASSQDRRMGTPQYF.

CDR3 DNA sequence: TGTGCCAGCAGTGAAGCGGGCCTATCCTCTGAGACCCAGTACTTC. Encoded protein: CASSEAGLSSETQYF. This chain links TRBV6-1 with TRBJ2-5; no definite D call. Deletions cut 0 bases from V and 5 bases from J, with 13 bases between. CDR1 MNHNS and CDR2 SASEGT come from the germline V gene. CDR3 size: 15 residues.

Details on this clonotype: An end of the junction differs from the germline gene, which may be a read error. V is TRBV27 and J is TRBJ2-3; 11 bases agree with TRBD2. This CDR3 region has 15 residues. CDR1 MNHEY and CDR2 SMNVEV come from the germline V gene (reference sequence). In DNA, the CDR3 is TGTGCCAGCAGTCTCACGACTAGCGGGACAGATACGCGGTATTTT. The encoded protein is CASSLTTSGTDTRYF.

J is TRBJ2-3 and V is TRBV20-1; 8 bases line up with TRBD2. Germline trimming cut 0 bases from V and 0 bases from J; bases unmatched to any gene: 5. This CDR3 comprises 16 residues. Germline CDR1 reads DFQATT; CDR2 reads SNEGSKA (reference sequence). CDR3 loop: CSARDPGLASTDTQYF. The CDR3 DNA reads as TGCAGTGCTAGAGACCCCGGACTAGCCAGCACAGATACGCAGTATTTT.

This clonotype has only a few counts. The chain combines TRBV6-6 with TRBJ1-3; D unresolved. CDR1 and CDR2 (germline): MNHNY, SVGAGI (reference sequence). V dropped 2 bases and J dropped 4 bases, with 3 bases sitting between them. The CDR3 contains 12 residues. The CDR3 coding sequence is TGTGCCAGCAGTTACGGGGGAAACACCATATATTTT. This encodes CASSYGGNTIYF.

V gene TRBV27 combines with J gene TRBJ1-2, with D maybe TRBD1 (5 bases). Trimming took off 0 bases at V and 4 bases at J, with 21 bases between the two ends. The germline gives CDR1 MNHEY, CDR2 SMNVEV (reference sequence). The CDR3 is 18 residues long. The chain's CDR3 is CASSLSRPTAFALYGYTF. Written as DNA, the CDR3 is TGTGCCAGCAGTTTATCTCGTCCGACAGCTTTCGCCCTCTATGGCTACACCTTC.

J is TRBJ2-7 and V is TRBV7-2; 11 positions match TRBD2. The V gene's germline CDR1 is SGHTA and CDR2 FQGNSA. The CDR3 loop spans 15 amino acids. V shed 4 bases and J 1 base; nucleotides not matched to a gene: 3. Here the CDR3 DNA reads TGTGCCAGCAGCTACACTAGCGGGGGATCCTACGAGCAGTACTTC. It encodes CASSYTSGGSYEQYF. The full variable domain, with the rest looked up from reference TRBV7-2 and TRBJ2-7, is GAGVSQSPSNKVTEKGKDVELRCDPISGHTALYWYRQSLGQGLEFLIYFQGNSAPDKSGLPSDRFSAERTGGSVSTLTIQRTQQEDSAVYLCASSYTSGGSYEQYFGPGTRLTVT.

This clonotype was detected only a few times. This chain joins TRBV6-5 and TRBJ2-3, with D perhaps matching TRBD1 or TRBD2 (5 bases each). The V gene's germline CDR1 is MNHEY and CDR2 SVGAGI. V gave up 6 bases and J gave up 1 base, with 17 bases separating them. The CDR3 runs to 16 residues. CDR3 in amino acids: CASRPRARDRTDTQYF. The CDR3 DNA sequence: TGTGCCAGCAGACCTAGAGCTAGGGACCGCACAGATACGCAGTATTTT.